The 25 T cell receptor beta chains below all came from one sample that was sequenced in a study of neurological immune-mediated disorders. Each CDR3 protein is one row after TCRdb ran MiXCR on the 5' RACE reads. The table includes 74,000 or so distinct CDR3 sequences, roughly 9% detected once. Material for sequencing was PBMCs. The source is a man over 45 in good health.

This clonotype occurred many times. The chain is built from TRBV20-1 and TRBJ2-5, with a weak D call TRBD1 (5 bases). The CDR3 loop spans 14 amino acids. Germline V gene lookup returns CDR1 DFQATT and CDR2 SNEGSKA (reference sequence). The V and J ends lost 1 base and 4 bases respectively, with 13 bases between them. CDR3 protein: CSARGGQLGETQYF. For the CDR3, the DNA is TGCAGTGCTAGAGGGGGCCAACTGGGAGAGACCCAGTACTTC.

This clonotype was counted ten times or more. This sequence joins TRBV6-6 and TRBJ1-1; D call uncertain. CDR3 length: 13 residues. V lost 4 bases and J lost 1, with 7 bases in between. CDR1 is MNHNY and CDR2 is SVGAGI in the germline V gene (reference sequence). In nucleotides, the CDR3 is TGTGCCAGCAGTTCGGCCTCGAACACTGAAGCTTTCTTT. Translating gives CASSSASNTEAFF.

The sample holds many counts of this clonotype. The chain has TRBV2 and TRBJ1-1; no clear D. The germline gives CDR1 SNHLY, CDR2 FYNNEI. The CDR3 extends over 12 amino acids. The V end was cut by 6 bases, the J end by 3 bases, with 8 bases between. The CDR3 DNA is TGTGCCAGCAGACACCGGGACACTGAAGCTTTCTTT. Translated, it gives CASRHRDTEAFF.

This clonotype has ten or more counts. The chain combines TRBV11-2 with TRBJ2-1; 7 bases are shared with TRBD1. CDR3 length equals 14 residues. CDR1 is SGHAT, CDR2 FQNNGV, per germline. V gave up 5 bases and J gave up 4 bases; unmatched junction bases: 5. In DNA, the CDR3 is TGTGCCAGCAGCCCACCGGGACAGTACAATGAGCAGTTCTTC. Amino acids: CASSPPGQYNEQFF.

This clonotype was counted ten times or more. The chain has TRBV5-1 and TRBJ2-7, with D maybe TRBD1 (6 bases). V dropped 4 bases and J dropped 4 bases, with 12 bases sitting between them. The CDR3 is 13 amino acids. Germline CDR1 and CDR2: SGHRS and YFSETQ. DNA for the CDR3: TGCGCCAGCAGCCACTCCGGACAGTACGAGCAGTACTTC. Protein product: CASSHSGQYEQYF.

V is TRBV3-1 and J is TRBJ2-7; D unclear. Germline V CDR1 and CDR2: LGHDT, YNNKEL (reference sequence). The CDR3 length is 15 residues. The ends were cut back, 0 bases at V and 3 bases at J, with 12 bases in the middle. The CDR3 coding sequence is TGTGCCAGCAGCCAAGATCCCCAGGCTAACTACGAGCAGTACTTC. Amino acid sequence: CASSQDPQANYEQYF.

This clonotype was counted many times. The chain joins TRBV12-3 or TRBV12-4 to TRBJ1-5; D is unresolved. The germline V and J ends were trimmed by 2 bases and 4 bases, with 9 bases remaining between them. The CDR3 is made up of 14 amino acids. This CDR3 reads CASSLSLGNQPQHF. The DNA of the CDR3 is TGTGCCAGCAGTTTATCCCTAGGGAATCAGCCCCAGCATTTT.

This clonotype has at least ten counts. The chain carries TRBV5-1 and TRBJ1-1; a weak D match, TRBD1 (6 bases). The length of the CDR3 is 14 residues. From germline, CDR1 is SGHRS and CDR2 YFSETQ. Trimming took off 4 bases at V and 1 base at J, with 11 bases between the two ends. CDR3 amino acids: CASSAGTTNTEAFF. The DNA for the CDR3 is TGCGCCAGCAGCGCCGGGACAACGAACACTGAAGCTTTCTTT. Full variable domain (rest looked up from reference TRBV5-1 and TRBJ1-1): KAGVTQTPRYLIKTRGQQVTLSCSPISGHRSVSWYQQTPGQGLQFLFEYFSETQRNKGNFPGRFSGRQFSNSRSEMNVSTLELGDSALYLCASSAGTTNTEAFFGQGTRLTVV.

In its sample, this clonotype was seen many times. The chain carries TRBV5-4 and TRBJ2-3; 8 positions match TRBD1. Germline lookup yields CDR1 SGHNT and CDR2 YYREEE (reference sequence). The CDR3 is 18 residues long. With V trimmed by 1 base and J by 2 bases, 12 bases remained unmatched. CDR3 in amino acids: CASSLIRGLRATTDTQYF. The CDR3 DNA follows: TGTGCCAGCAGCTTGATCAGGGGGCTTCGCGCCACCACAGATACGCAGTATTTT.

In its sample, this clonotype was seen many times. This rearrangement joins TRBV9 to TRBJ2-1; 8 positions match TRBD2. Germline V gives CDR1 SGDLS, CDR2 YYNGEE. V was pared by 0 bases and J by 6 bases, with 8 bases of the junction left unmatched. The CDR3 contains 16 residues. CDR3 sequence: CASSVDPGGSSNEQFF. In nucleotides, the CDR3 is TGTGCCAGCAGCGTAGATCCGGGGGGGTCTAGCAATGAGCAGTTCTTC. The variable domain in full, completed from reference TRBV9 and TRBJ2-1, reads DSGVTQTPKHLITATGQRVTLRCSPRSGDLSVYWYQQSLDQGLQFLIQYYNGEERAKGNILERFSAQQFPDLHSELNLSSLELGDSALYFCASSVDPGGSSNEQFFGPGTRLTVL.

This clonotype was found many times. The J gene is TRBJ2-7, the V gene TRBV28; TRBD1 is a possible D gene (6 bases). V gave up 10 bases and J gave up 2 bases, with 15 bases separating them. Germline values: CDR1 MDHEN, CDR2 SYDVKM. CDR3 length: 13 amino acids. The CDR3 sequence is CATRDGQTYEQYF. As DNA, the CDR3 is TGTGCCACCCGCGACGGACAGACCTACGAGCAGTACTTC.

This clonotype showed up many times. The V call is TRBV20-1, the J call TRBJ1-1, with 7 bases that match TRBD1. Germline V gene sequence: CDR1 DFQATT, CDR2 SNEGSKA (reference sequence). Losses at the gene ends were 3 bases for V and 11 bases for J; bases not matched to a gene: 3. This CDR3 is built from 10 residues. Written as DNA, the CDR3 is TGCAGTGCTAGCGACAGGGCGGCTTTCTTT. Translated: CSASDRAAFF.

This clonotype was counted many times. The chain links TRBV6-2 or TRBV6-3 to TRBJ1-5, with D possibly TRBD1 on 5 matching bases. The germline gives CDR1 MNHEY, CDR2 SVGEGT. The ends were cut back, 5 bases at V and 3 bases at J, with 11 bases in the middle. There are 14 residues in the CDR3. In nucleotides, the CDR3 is TGTGCCAGCAGTCGGGACGGTTCCAATCAGCCCCAGCATTTT. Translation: CASSRDGSNQPQHF.

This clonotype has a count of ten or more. In DNA form, the CDR3 reads TGTGCCAGCAAGACCGTCACAGATACGCAGTATTTT. Its protein is CASKTVTDTQYF. V usage is TRBV12-3 or TRBV12-4 and J usage is TRBJ2-3; D not certain. CDR3 length: 12 residues. The V end was cut by 7 bases, the J end by 2 bases, with 7 bases between.

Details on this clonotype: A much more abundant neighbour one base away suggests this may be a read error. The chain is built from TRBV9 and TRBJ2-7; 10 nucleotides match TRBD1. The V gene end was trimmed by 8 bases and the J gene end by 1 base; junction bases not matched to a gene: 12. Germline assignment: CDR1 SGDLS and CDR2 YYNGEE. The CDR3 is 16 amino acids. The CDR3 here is CARPVTGGLFSYEQYF. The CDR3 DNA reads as TGTGCCAGACCCGTGACAGGGGGCCTCTTTTCCTACGAGCAGTACTTC. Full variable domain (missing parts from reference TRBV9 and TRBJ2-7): DSGVTQTPKHLITATGQRVTLRCSPRSGDLSVYWYQQSLDQGLQFLIQYYNGEERAKGNILERFSAQQFPDLHSELNLSSLELGDSALYFCARPVTGGLFSYEQYFGPGTRLTVT.

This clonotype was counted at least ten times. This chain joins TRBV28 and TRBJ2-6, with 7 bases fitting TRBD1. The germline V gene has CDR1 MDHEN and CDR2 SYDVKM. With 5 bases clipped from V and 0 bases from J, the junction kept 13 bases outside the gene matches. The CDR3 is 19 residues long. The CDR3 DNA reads TGTGCCAGCAGTACCTACAGGGGCGGTACCCACTCTGGGGCCAACGTCCTGACTTTC. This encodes CASSTYRGGTHSGANVLTF.

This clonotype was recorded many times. CDR3 sequence (DNA): TGCAGCGTTGATTCACAAAAATTCTACAATGAGCAGTTCTTC. Its translation is CSVDSQKFYNEQFF. The J gene is TRBJ2-1, the V gene TRBV29-1; unclear D gene. V dropped 3 bases and J dropped 3 bases, with 12 bases sitting between them. Germline lookup yields CDR1 SQVTM and CDR2 ANQGSEA. The CDR3 spans 14 residues.

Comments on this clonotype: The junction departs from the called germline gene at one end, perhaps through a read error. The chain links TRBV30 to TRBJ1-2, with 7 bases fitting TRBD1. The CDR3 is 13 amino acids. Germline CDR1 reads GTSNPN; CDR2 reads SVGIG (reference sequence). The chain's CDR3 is CSWSRGDLYGYTF. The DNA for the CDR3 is TGTTCCTGGAGCAGGGGGGACCTATATGGCTACACCTTC. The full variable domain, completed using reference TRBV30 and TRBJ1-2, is SQTIHQWPATLVQPVGSPLSLECTVEGTSNPNLYWYRQAAGRGLQLLFYSVGIGQISSEVPQNLSASRPQDRQFILSSKKLLLSDSGFYLCSWSRGDLYGYTFGSGTRLTVV.

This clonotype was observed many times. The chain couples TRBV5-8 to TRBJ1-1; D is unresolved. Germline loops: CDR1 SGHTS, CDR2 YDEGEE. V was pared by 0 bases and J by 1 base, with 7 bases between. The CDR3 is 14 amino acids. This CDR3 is CASSLARQNTEAFF. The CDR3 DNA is TGTGCCAGCAGCTTGGCTCGACAGAACACTGAAGCTTTCTTT. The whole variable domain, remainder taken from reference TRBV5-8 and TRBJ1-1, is EAGVTQSPTHLIKTRGQQATLRCSPISGHTSVYWYQQALGLGLQFLLWYDEGEERNRGNFPPRFSGRQFPNYSSELNVNALELEDSALYLCASSLARQNTEAFFGQGTRLTVV.

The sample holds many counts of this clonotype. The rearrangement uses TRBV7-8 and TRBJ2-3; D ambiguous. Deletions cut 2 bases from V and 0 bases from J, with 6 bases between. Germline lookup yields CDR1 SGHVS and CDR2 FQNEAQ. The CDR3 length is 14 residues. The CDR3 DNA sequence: TGTGCCAGCAGCTTACAGGCCAGCACAGATACGCAGTATTTT. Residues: CASSLQASTDTQYF.

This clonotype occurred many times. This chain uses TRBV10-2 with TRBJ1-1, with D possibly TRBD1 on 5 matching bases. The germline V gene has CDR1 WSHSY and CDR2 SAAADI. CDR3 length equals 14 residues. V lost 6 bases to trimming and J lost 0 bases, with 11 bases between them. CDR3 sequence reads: CASREGPLNTEAFF. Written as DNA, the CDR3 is TGCGCCAGCAGAGAGGGACCGTTGAACACTGAAGCTTTCTTT.

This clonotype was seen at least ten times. This chain's CDR3 is CSARPRDRGGEQYF. CDR3 DNA: TGCAGTGCTAGACCCCGGGACAGGGGTGGCGAGCAGTACTTC. This sequence joins TRBV20-1 and TRBJ2-7; 10 bases are shared with TRBD1. Germline CDR1 DFQATT, CDR2 SNEGSKA (reference sequence). J was trimmed by 6 bases and V by 2 bases; bases with no gene match: 7. The CDR3 runs to 14 residues.

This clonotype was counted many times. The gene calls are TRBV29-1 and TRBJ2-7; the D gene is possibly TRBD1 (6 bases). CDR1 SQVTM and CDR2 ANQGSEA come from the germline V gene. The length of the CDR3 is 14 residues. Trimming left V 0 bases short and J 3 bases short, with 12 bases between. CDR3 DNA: TGCAGCGTTGAAGAGGCAGGGGCGGGCTACGAGCAGTACTTC. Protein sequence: CSVEEAGAGYEQYF.

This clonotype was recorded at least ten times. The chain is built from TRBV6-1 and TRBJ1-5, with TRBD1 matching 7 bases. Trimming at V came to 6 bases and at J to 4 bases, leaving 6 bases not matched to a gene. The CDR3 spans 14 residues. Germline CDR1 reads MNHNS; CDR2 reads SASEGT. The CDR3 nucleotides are TGTGCCAGCAGCAAAACAGGGGCTAATCAGCCCCAGCATTTT. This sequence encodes CASSKTGANQPQHF.

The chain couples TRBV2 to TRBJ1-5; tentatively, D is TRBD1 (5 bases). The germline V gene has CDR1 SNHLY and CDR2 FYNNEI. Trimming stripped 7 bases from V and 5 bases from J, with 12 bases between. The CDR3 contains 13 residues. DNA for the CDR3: TGTGCCAGCACGGCGGGGGAGCATCAGCCCCAGCATTTT. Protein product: CASTAGEHQPQHF.